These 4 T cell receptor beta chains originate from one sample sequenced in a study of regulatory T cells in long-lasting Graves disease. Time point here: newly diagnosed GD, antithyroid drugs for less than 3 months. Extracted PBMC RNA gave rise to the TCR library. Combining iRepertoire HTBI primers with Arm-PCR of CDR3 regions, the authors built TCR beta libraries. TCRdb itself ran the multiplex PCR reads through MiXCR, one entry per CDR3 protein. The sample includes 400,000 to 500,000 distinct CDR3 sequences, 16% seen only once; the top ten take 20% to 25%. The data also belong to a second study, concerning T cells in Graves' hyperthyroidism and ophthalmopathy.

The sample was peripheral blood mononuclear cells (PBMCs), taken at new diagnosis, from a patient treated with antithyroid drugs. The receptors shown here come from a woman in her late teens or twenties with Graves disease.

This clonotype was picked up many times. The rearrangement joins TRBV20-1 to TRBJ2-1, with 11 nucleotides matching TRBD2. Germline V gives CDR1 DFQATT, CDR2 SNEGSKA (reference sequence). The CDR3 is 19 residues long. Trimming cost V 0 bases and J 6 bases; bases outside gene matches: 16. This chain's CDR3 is CSARDASGRNEMEGNEQFF. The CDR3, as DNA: TGCAGTGCTAGAGATGCTAGCGGGAGGAATGAGATGGAGGGCAATGAGCAGTTCTTC.

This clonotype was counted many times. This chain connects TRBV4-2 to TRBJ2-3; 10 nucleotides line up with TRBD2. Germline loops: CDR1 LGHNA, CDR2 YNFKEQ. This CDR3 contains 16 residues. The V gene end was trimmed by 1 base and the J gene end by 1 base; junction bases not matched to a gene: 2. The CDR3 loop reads CASSQVLAGGTDTQYF. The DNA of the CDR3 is TGTGCCAGCAGCCAAGTTCTAGCGGGAGGCACAGATACGCAGTATTTT.

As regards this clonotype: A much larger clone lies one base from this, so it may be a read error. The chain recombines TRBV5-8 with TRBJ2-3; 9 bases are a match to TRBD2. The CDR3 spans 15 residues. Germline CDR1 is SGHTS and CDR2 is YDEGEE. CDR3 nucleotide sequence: TGTGCCACCAGCACCCGACTAGCGGAGTTAGATACGCAGTATTTT. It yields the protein CATSTRLAELDTQYF. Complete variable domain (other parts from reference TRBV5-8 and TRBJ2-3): EAGVTQSPTHLIKTRGQQATLRCSPISGHTSVYWYQQALGLGLQFLLWYDEGEERNRGNFPPRFSGRQFPNYSSELNVNALELEDSALYLCATSTRLAELDTQYFGPGTRLTVL.

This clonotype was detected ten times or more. In DNA, the CDR3 is TGTGCCAGCAGCGTAGTGGGGGCGACTAATTACAATGAGCAGTTCTTC. Translated: CASSVVGATNYNEQFF. The chain carries TRBV9 and TRBJ2-1; D perhaps matches TRBD1 (6 bases). Per germline, CDR1 SGDLS and CDR2 YYNGEE. The ends were cut back, 0 bases at V and 4 bases at J, with 14 bases in the middle. The CDR3 totals 16 residues.